The T cell receptor (beta chain) described here comes from a study of OX40 agonist ivuxolimab in advanced cancers. On the study more broadly: One hepatocellular carcinoma and a couple of cutaneous melanoma patients partially responded. Study findings and constraints: Clonal expansion among partial responders at 0.1-3.0 mg/kg ranked near the lowest.

Only in-frame clones appear in the TCRdb table, and some are missing; sequencing was by immunoSEQ multiplex PCR. The table has some 33,000 clones, roughly nine tenths seen once. This CDR3 is built from 17 residues. V was clipped by 4 bases and J by 0 bases; unmatched bases: 9. Germline CDR1 is SEHNR and CDR2 is FQNEAQ (reference sequence). To note about this clone: Its target is not known.

The cohort excluded patients with autoimmune disease history or systemic immunosuppression. The timepoints at which blood was sampled were baseline, cycle 4 day 1, and cycle 7 day 1. The sequence came from an adult with an advanced solid tumor such as melanoma, head and neck, liver or kidney cancer. The chain uses TRBV7-9 and TRBJ2-1, with TRBD2 matching 7 bases. The source was CD4+ or CD8+ T cells sorted from blood, collected in a trial of the OX40 agonist ivuxolimab. The CDR3 spells CASSSPEGGSSYNEQFF. The CDR3 DNA is TGTGCCAGCAGCTCCCCCGAGGGCGGGAGCTCCTACAATGAGCAGTTCTTC.